The 15 T cell receptor beta chains below were found in one sample sequenced in a study of blood T cells in healthy people across ages. With a J-beta primer mix and a sample-barcoded 5' primer, a second PCR ran about 7 to 12 cycles. TCRdb called the 5' RACE reads again in MiXCR, with one record for every CDR3 protein. The sample holds roughly 830,000 distinct CDR3 sequences, about 62% seen once. Sequenced: blood. All receptors come from a man aged 25 to 40 in good health.

This clonotype appeared a few times. A read error may be the cause here, since a much bigger clone is one base away. J is TRBJ2-1 and V is TRBV7-9; a possible D gene is TRBD2 (5 bases). Germline CDR1 reads SEHNR; CDR2 reads FQNEAQ (reference sequence). The CDR3 consists of 16 residues. The V gene lost 2 bases and the J gene lost 0 bases, with 11 bases spanning the gap. The CDR3 sequence: CASSLIGGSSYNEQFF. CDR3 bases: TGTGCCAGCAGCTTAATCGGAGGTAGCTCCTACAATGAGCAGTTCTTC.

This clonotype has just a few counts. The genes are TRBV7-3 and TRBJ2-1; 12 bases map to TRBD2. The CDR3 consists of 15 residues. The junction had 3 bases not matched to a gene; V was cut back by 4 bases and J by 5 bases. Germline assignment: CDR1 SGHTA and CDR2 FQGTGA. CDR3 loop: CASSSLAGGNNEQFF. The CDR3 DNA is TGTGCCAGCAGCTCACTAGCGGGGGGAAACAATGAGCAGTTCTTC. The full variable domain, its missing parts supplied by reference TRBV7-3 and TRBJ2-1, is GAGVSQTPSNKVTEKGKYVELRCDPISGHTALYWYRQSLGQGPEFLIYFQGTGAADDSGLPNDRFFAVRPEGSVSTLKIQRTERGDSAVYLCASSSLAGGNNEQFFGPGTRLTVL.

This chain connects TRBV7-2 to TRBJ2-4, with D tentatively TRBD1 (7 bases). The DNA end is more similar to TRBJ2-5, so the J call may be wrong. CDR1 SGHTA and CDR2 FQGNSA come from the germline V gene. The CDR3 consists of 15 residues. This chain's CDR3 is CASSLTTGTQETQYF. In nucleotides, the CDR3 is TGTGCCAGCAGCCTAACGACAGGGACTCAAGAGACCCAGTACTTC.

This clonotype was found a few times. The chain links TRBV12-3 or TRBV12-4 to TRBJ2-7, with 9 bases lining up with TRBD1. V shed 6 bases and J 2 bases; nucleotides not matched to a gene: 11. The CDR3 covers 16 residues. Written as DNA, the CDR3 is TGTGCCAGCAGCGGACCCCTGGACAGGGGCACCTACGAGCAGTACTTC. Protein sequence: CASSGPLDRGTYEQYF.

J is TRBJ2-1 and V is TRBV7-2, with TRBD2 matching over 10 bases. Trimming removed 4 bases from V and 4 bases from J; junction bases left unmatched: 10. Germline V gives CDR1 SGHTA, CDR2 FQGNSA. This CDR3 is 17 amino acids long. The CDR3 loop reads CASSSTLRTSGYNEQFF. The DNA of the CDR3 is TGTGCCAGCAGCTCCACCCTACGGACTAGCGGTTACAATGAGCAGTTCTTC.

The rearrangement links TRBV2 to TRBJ1-1; possible D gene TRBD1, 5 bases. CDR3 size: 15 residues. The V end was cut by 5 bases, the J end by 0 bases, with 13 bases between. Germline assignment: CDR1 SNHLY and CDR2 FYNNEI. Here the CDR3 DNA reads TGTGCCAGCAGTCGCCGGGACCTCATGAACACTGAAGCTTTCTTT. Translated: CASSRRDLMNTEAFF.

The genes are TRBV7-3 and TRBJ1-2, with D tentatively TRBD1 (5 bases). CDR1 and CDR2 from the germline V gene are SGHTA and FQGTGA. The CDR3 totals 13 residues. V was trimmed by 5 bases and J by 4 bases, leaving 11 bases between them. In DNA form, the CDR3 reads TGTGCCAGCAGCCCAGGGCCCAGCTATGGCTACACCTTC. It encodes CASSPGPSYGYTF.

The V call is TRBV5-1, the J call TRBJ2-3; the D gene is possibly TRBD1 (6 bases). The germline V gene has CDR1 SGHRS and CDR2 YFSETQ. The CDR3 contains 13 residues. Trimming removed 7 bases from V and 0 bases from J, with 9 bases in between. In DNA, the CDR3 is TGCGCCAGCTATACAGGGAGCACAGATACGCAGTATTTT. Amino acids: CASYTGSTDTQYF. Using reference TRBV5-1 and TRBJ2-3 for the parts outside the CDR3, the full variable domain is KAGVTQTPRYLIKTRGQQVTLSCSPISGHRSVSWYQQTPGQGLQFLFEYFSETQRNKGNFPGRFSGRQFSNSRSEMNVSTLELGDSALYLCASYTGSTDTQYFGPGTRLTVL.

V is TRBV12-3 or TRBV12-4 and J is TRBJ2-3; D not resolved. V was pared by 7 bases and J by 0 bases, with 23 bases between. CDR3 length: 18 amino acids. CDR3 sequence reads: CASTSVGPLWASTDTQYF. The CDR3, as DNA: TGTGCCAGCACCTCGGTGGGTCCGCTCTGGGCTAGCACAGATACGCAGTATTTT.

The rearrangement links TRBV27 to TRBJ2-3; no reliable D call. This CDR3 is built from 15 residues. Germline CDR1 and CDR2: MNHEY and SMNVEV (reference sequence). Trimming pared 6 bases from V and 0 bases from J, leaving 13 bases between. CDR3 amino acids: CASRLSGFSTDTQYF. Written as DNA, the CDR3 is TGTGCCAGCAGATTAAGTGGCTTTAGCACAGATACGCAGTATTTT.

This clonotype was detected only a few times. The CDR3 region has the DNA TGCAGCGTTGAGACCGTGATCAGCTCTGGGGCCAACGTCCTGACTTTC. Protein product: CSVETVISSGANVLTF. The rearrangement uses TRBV29-1 and TRBJ2-6; D gene ambiguous. The CDR3 is 16 amino acids. Germline lookup yields CDR1 SQVTM and CDR2 ANQGSEA. Trimming left V 3 bases short and J 0 bases short, with 12 bases between.

V is TRBV7-9 and J is TRBJ1-2; D perhaps matches TRBD1 (5 bases). The ends were cut back, 2 bases at V and 2 bases at J, with 9 bases in the middle. From germline, CDR1 is SEHNR and CDR2 FQNEAQ (reference sequence). The CDR3 covers 14 residues. The chain's CDR3 is CASSLSEGNYGYTF. CDR3 in DNA: TGTGCCAGCAGCTTATCTGAGGGGAACTATGGCTACACCTTC.

As regards this clonotype: The junction and the germline gene differ at one end; a read error may be behind it. The V call is TRBV29-1, the J call TRBJ2-5; D not resolved. The length of the CDR3 is 15 residues. Germline-derived CDR1 and CDR2 are SQVTM and ANQGSEA. Here the CDR3 reads CSVEEEGIIQETQYF. For the CDR3, the DNA is TGCAGCGTTGAAGAAGAAGGGATTATACAAGAGACCCAGTATTTC.

The chain couples TRBV10-3 to TRBJ2-5, with D tentatively TRBD1 (6 bases). Germline CDR1 reads ENHRY; CDR2 reads SYGVKD. The CDR3 runs 15 residues. Trimming shortened V by 0 bases and J by 4 bases, and 12 bases separated the two germline ends. CDR3 bases: TGTGCCATCAGTGAGTCTCGAACAGGGCGAGAGACCCAGTACTTC. The encoded protein is CAISESRTGRETQYF.

The V and J genes are TRBV15 and TRBJ2-5; D tentatively fits TRBD1 or TRBD2 (6 bases each). The CDR3 runs to 15 residues. Germline CDR1 is LNHNV and CDR2 is YYDKDF (reference sequence). V was clipped by 0 bases and J by 2 bases, with 10 bases between them. The CDR3 loop is CATSREGGPQETQYF. In nucleotides, the CDR3 is TGTGCCACCAGCAGAGAAGGGGGGCCACAAGAGACCCAGTACTTC.